The clone carrying this T cell receptor (beta chain) was observed a single time. Treatment described: 19 received Ad26.COV2.S at low or high dose, single or two shots; five or six received placebo; per-sample allocation not given. Day 63 after the first vaccine or placebo injection was the time point for sampling. The data derive from a study of Ad26.COV2.S vaccination and SARS-CoV-2 variants. The germline CDR1 and CDR2 sequences are LGHDT and YNNKEL (reference sequence). The CDR3 contains 14 residues. Trimming pared 8 bases from V and 2 bases from J, leaving 10 bases between. Produced via immunoSEQ multiplex PCR; TCRdb's table is partial and in-frame only. The sample shows 200,000 to 300,000 clones, around 88% of them seen only once.

The source is a person between 18 and 65 years old who received the Ad26.COV2.S COVID-19 vaccine or a placebo. The chain joins TRBV3-1 (or the pseudogene TRBV3-2) to TRBJ1-6; D gene unclear. Here the sequenced sample was peripheral blood, taken in a trial of Ad26.COV2.S vaccine versus placebo. The CDR3 sequence is CASASYTYNSPLHF. The CDR3 DNA follows: TGTGCCAGCGCCTCCTACACCTATAATTCACCCCTCCACTTT.